The source of this T cell receptor beta chain is a study of CD8+CD57+ T cells in acquired aplastic anemia. Study observations and caveats: Patients and controls were found to share roughly 31 CD8+ CDR3 sequences.

This clonotype occurred a few times. Antigen: not known. The authors sequenced patients whose flow cytometry had shown CD8+CD57+ cell expansion. Each patient carried a diagnosis of severe acquired aplastic anemia. Trimming removed 4 bases at V and 7 bases at J, with 8 bases between. This CDR3 comprises 12 residues. Genomic DNA was employed as the template in profiling TCR beta VDJ and CDR3. TCRdb reprocessed the reads via MiXCR and lists one record per CDR3 protein. The data show more than 95,000 distinct CDR3 sequences, roughly 40% seen once. Sample: sorted CD4+, CD8+, or CD8+CD57+ T cells (not recorded which) from PBMCs. This receptor was identified in a human donor with aplastic anemia. The chain is built from TRBV12-3 or TRBV12-4 and TRBJ1-3; D is undetermined. CDR3 loop: CASSSGYNTIYF. In DNA, the CDR3 is TGTGCCAGCAGTTCGGGTTACAACACCATATATTTT.